These 32 T cell receptor beta chains share one sample of origin, sequenced in a study of cytomegalovirus exposure and HLA in healthy donors. The primer mix had 60 Vbeta and 13 Jbeta primers. Clones were read by immunoSEQ multiplex PCR, and TCRdb kept only the in-frame ones, dropping some. The sample records 150,000 to 200,000 clones, 79% being singletons. Input material: PBMCs. These receptors all stem from a woman aged 30 to 39 in good health and CMV-seropositive.

The rearrangement links TRBV7-2 to TRBJ2-1; a weak D match, TRBD2 (6 bases). Germline V gene data show CDR1 as SGHTA and CDR2 as FQGNSA. V lost 6 bases and J 8 bases, leaving 14 bases between the germline ends. This CDR3 is 13 amino acids long. CDR3 residues: CASRTGTYDEQFF. The CDR3 DNA reads as TGTGCCAGCAGAACCGGGACTTACGATGAGCAGTTCTTC.

V is TRBV5-6 and J is TRBJ1-1; 9 nucleotides line up with TRBD1. The CDR3 has 17 residues. The germline V gene has CDR1 SGHDT and CDR2 YYEEEE. J was trimmed by 4 bases and V by 3 bases; bases with no gene match: 13. As DNA, the CDR3 is TGTGCCAGCAGCTCGCGCGACAGGGGGGTAAGGGGCACTGAAGCTTTCTTT. Its protein is CASSSRDRGVRGTEAFF.

The V gene is TRBV7-6, the J gene TRBJ1-2; 9 bases are a match to TRBD1. Per germline, CDR1 SGHVS and CDR2 FNYEAQ. The CDR3 has 18 amino acids. The trim removed 5 bases at V and 3 bases at J, leaving 16 bases unmatched. CDR3 loop: CASSVGQGGFQGDYGYTF. CDR3 sequence (DNA): TGTGCCAGCAGCGTGGGACAGGGAGGATTCCAGGGGGACTATGGCTACACCTTC.

The gene calls are TRBV5-1 and TRBJ2-7; possibly TRBD1 for D (5 bases). The germline V and J ends were trimmed by 1 base and 0 bases, with 8 bases remaining between them. Germline V gene sequence: CDR1 SGHRS, CDR2 YFSETQ. CDR3 length: 14 amino acids. Here the CDR3 reads CASSLLTDSYEQYF. The CDR3 nucleotides are TGCGCCAGCAGCTTGTTGACAGACTCCTACGAGCAGTACTTC.

The rearrangement uses TRBV6-1 and TRBJ2-6, with a weak D call TRBD2 (6 bases). This CDR3 is built from 17 residues. V was pared by 4 bases and J by 0 bases, with 13 bases between. Germline V CDR1 and CDR2: MNHNS, SASEGT. The CDR3 spells CASSGGVGLSGANVLTF. As DNA, the CDR3 is TGTGCCAGCAGTGGGGGGGTGGGGCTCTCTGGGGCCAACGTCCTGACTTTC.

V is TRBV7-6 and J is TRBJ1-2; TRBD1 matches at 11 bases. V shed 5 bases and J 5 bases; nucleotides not matched to a gene: 7. Germline CDR1 is SGHVS and CDR2 is FNYEAQ. This CDR3 region has 15 residues. CDR3 sequence reads: CASSRGQGGGYGYTF. For the CDR3, the DNA is TGTGCCAGCAGCCGGGGACAGGGGGGAGGGTATGGCTACACCTTC.

This chain joins TRBV18 and TRBJ2-7; the match to TRBD1 covers 7 bases. Trimming cost V 2 bases and J 2 bases; bases outside gene matches: 3. This CDR3 is built from 14 residues. Germline V CDR1 and CDR2: KGHSH, LQKENI. The CDR3 loop is CASSPFGTAYEQYF. Written as DNA, the CDR3 is TGTGCCAGCTCACCATTCGGGACAGCCTACGAGCAGTACTTC.

The CDR3 DNA reads as TGTGCCAGCAGCTCAGAAGGGGCGCTTTCGGCCGAGACCCAGTACTTC. It encodes CASSSEGALSAETQYF. This chain links TRBV5-4 with TRBJ2-5, with a weak D call TRBD1 (5 bases). The germline V gene has CDR1 SGHNT and CDR2 YYREEE (reference sequence). This CDR3 is built from 16 residues. V was shortened by 3 bases and J by 5 bases, with 20 bases between the two germline ends.

The chain joins TRBV11-2 to TRBJ2-1, with D maybe TRBD2 (6 bases). Germline V gives CDR1 SGHAT, CDR2 FQNNGV. This CDR3 spans 16 amino acids. V was shortened by 5 bases and J by 5 bases, with 19 bases between the two germline ends. The DNA for the CDR3 is TGTGCCAGCAGCGGTCGCCAGCAGGGAGGAAACAATGAGCAGTTCTTC. It is translated as CASSGRQQGGNNEQFF. The variable domain in full, with the rest retrieved from reference TRBV11-2 and TRBJ2-1, is EAGVAQSPRYKIIEKRQSVAFWCNPISGHATLYWYQQILGQGPKLLIQFQNNGVVDDSQLPKDRFSAERLKGVDSTLKIQPAKLEDSAVYLCASSGRQQGGNNEQFFGPGTRLTVL.

This chain uses TRBV10-1 with TRBJ2-7; 13 nucleotides align to TRBD2. CDR3 length: 17 residues. The ends lost 2 bases at V and 4 bases at J; junction bases unmatched: 8. Per germline, CDR1 WNHNN and CDR2 SYGVQD (reference sequence). The CDR3 region has the DNA TGCGCCAGCAGTGAGCCATCCGGGACTAGCGGGATTTACGAGCAGTACTTC. It encodes CASSEPSGTSGIYEQYF.

The table lists this clone with a few counts. Written as DNA, the CDR3 is TGTGCCAGCAGTCTGAGGGGGAGGGCTACAGATACGCAGTATTTT. This codes for CASSLRGRATDTQYF. The genes are TRBV5-6 and TRBJ2-3; a possible D gene is TRBD2 (7 bases). In germline, CDR1 is SGHDT, CDR2 YYEEEE. This CDR3 has 15 amino acids. V was clipped by 5 bases and J by 3 bases, with 16 bases between them.

The chain uses TRBV7-2 and TRBJ1-1, with TRBD1 as a possible D gene (5 bases). V was shortened by 3 bases and J by 3 bases, with 14 bases between the two germline ends. The CDR3 has 15 residues. The germline CDR1 and CDR2 sequences are SGHTA and FQGNSA. The CDR3 DNA reads as TGTGCCAGCAGCTTGTCACCGGGAGGGGACACTGAAGCTTTCTTT. Translating gives CASSLSPGGDTEAFF.

This sequence joins TRBV27 and TRBJ1-2, with 7 positions matching TRBD1. CDR3 length: 15 amino acids. V gave up 6 bases and J gave up 1 base; unmatched junction bases: 8. CDR1 and CDR2 (germline): MNHEY, SMNVEV (reference sequence). The DNA of the CDR3 is TGTGCCAGCAGAGACCCCGGGACAGATAACTATGGCTACACCTTC. It yields the protein CASRDPGTDNYGYTF.

The rearrangement uses TRBV7-2 and TRBJ2-4; D ambiguous. Looked up from germline, CDR1 is SGHTA and CDR2 is FQGNSA. The CDR3 spans 15 residues. Trimming removed 0 bases from V and 9 bases from J, with 15 bases in between. CDR3 sequence: CASSLARSRLGIQYF. In nucleotides, the CDR3 is TGTGCCAGCAGCTTAGCCCGCTCCAGGTTGGGCATTCAGTACTTC.

The chain joins TRBV9 to TRBJ2-2, with 9 bases identical to TRBD1. Germline CDR1 SGDLS, CDR2 YYNGEE. The CDR3 contains 17 residues. V lost 4 bases and J lost 3; bases outside the gene matches: 10. The chain's CDR3 is CASSPGPGQGHTGELFF. CDR3 nucleotides: TGTGCCAGCAGCCCAGGACCGGGACAGGGTCACACCGGGGAGCTGTTTTTT. The entire variable domain, with the rest obtained from reference TRBV9 and TRBJ2-2, is as follows: DSGVTQTPKHLITATGQRVTLRCSPRSGDLSVYWYQQSLDQGLQFLIQYYNGEERAKGNILERFSAQQFPDLHSELNLSSLELGDSALYFCASSPGPGQGHTGELFFGEGSRLTVL.

V usage is TRBV4-1 and J usage is TRBJ1-2; maybe TRBD1 (6 bases). The CDR3 totals 15 residues. The germline CDR1 and CDR2 sequences are MGHRA and YSYEKL. V lost 3 bases to trimming and J lost 6 bases, with 17 bases between them. CDR3 loop: CASSHTGGEADGYTF. Written as DNA, the CDR3 is TGCGCCAGCAGCCATACGGGGGGCGAGGCGGATGGCTACACCTTC.

The chain links TRBV7-9 to TRBJ2-7; TRBD2 is a possible D gene (5 bases). The germline V gene has CDR1 SEHNR and CDR2 FQNEAQ (reference sequence). V lost 1 base and J 2 bases, leaving 18 bases between the germline ends. This CDR3 has 17 residues. CDR3 DNA: TGTGCCAGCAGCTTAGTACTAGACACACTAACCCCCTACGAGCAGTACTTC. This translates into CASSLVLDTLTPYEQYF.

CDR3 region: CASSLFGGNYEQYF. DNA of the CDR3: TGTGCCAGCAGCTTATTCGGGGGAAACTACGAGCAGTACTTC. This chain uses TRBV11-3 with TRBJ2-7, with D perhaps matching TRBD2 (6 bases). The V end was cut by 2 bases, the J end by 3 bases, with 11 bases between. Per the germline V gene, CDR1 is SGHNT and CDR2 is YENEEA. CDR3 length: 14 residues. Full variable domain (outside the CDR3, taken from reference TRBV11-3 and TRBJ2-7): EAGVVQSPRYKIIEKKQPVAFWCNPISGHNTLYWYLQNLGQGPELLIRYENEEAVDDSQLPKDRFSAERLKGVDSTLKIQPAELGDSAVYLCASSLFGGNYEQYFGPGTRLTVT.

This chain uses TRBV7-9 with TRBJ2-1; 13 nucleotides align to TRBD2. V shed 5 bases, J shed 10 bases, and the junction held 11 bases outside the gene matches. The length of the CDR3 is 16 residues. Germline V gene data show CDR1 as SEHNR and CDR2 as FQNEAQ (reference sequence). Here the CDR3 DNA reads TGTGCCAGCAGCCCTGGACTAGCGGGAGCCGCCGAGGAGCAGTTCTTC. Translating it yields CASSPGLAGAAEEQFF. Full variable domain (remainder filled in from reference TRBV7-9 and TRBJ2-1): DTGVSQNPRHKITKRGQNVTFRCDPISEHNRLYWYRQTLGQGPEFLTYFQNEAQLEKSRLLSDRFSAERPKGSFSTLEIQRTEQGDSAMYLCASSPGLAGAAEEQFFGPGTRLTVL.

The rearrangement links TRBV7-2 to TRBJ1-2; D unresolved. The CDR3 runs 14 residues. The germline V gene has CDR1 SGHTA and CDR2 FQGNSA. V dropped 1 base and J dropped 0 bases, with 6 bases sitting between them. The CDR3 nucleotides are TGTGCCAGCAGCTTAGGCAGTCCTAACTATGGCTACACCTTC. This encodes CASSLGSPNYGYTF.

The chain combines TRBV11-2 with TRBJ2-1; D is perhaps TRBD2 (7 bases). In germline, CDR1 is SGHAT, CDR2 FQNNGV. There are 16 residues in the CDR3. V was trimmed by 3 bases and J by 7 bases, leaving 19 bases between them. The CDR3 region is CASSFGWGGPGNEQFF. The CDR3 coding sequence is TGTGCCAGCAGCTTTGGTTGGGGGGGGCCGGGGAATGAGCAGTTCTTC.

This clone was seen at least ten times. The chain carries TRBV5-4 and TRBJ2-7; a weak D match, TRBD1 (6 bases). V lost 1 base, J lost 2 bases, and 10 bases lay in between. This CDR3 has 14 amino acids. CDR1 and CDR2 (germline): SGHNT, YYREEE (reference sequence). The CDR3 nucleotides are TGTGCCAGCAGCTTGCGGACAGTACCCTACGAGCAGTACTTC. Encoded protein: CASSLRTVPYEQYF.

The chain links TRBV11-3 to TRBJ2-2; tentatively, D is TRBD2 (7 bases). Germline CDR1 SGHNT, CDR2 YENEEA. The CDR3 is 16 amino acids. The germline V and J ends were trimmed by 5 bases and 4 bases, with 17 bases remaining between them. CDR3 DNA sequence: TGTGCCAGCAGCCCACACGGGGGGCACAGCACCGGGGAGCTGTTTTTT. It encodes CASSPHGGHSTGELFF.

The rearrangement uses TRBV27 and TRBJ1-6; 7 bases align to TRBD1. V lost 2 bases to trimming and J lost 7 bases; unmatched junction nucleotides: 8. The CDR3 has 16 residues. Germline CDR1 is MNHEY and CDR2 is SMNVEV (reference sequence). CDR3 in amino acids: CASSLRPAGGNSPLHF. DNA for the CDR3: TGTGCCAGCAGTTTACGCCCGGCAGGGGGGAATTCACCCCTCCACTTT.

V is TRBV6-6 and J is TRBJ2-5; D possibly corresponds to TRBD2 (5 bases). The CDR3 is made up of 13 amino acids. Per germline, CDR1 MNHNY and CDR2 SVGAGI (reference sequence). V gave up 6 bases and J gave up 4 bases, with 12 bases separating them. CDR3 in amino acids: CASRIGRLETQYF. The CDR3 DNA reads as TGTGCCAGCAGAATAGGGAGACTAGAGACCCAGTACTTC.

The chain combines TRBV6-5 with TRBJ2-7; D is unresolved. From germline, CDR1 is MNHEY and CDR2 SVGAGI. The CDR3 covers 14 residues. The V end lost 7 bases, the J end lost 3 bases, and 16 bases lay between the germline ends. The CDR3 region is CASKRSHTVYEQYF. The CDR3 coding sequence is TGTGCCAGCAAAAGGAGTCATACTGTCTACGAGCAGTACTTC.

This chain uses TRBV5-1 with TRBJ1-1; perhaps TRBD1 as D (6 bases). In germline, CDR1 is SGHRS, CDR2 YFSETQ. This CDR3 region has 15 residues. V dropped 6 bases and J dropped 9 bases, with 24 bases sitting between them. The CDR3 spells CASTWGGARNTKAFF. The CDR3 region has the DNA TGCGCCAGCACTTGGGGGGGGGCGCGCAACACGAAAGCTTTCTTT.

The chain is built from TRBV21-1 and TRBJ1-5; the listed D gene, TRBD1, was not tested against the DNA. TRBV21-1 is a documented pseudogene. This CDR3 comprises 19 residues. The CDR3 DNA sequence: TGTGCCAGCAGCCGAAAAAGGGGACAGGACGTCTCTAGCAATCAGCCCCAGCATTTT. It encodes CASSRKRGQDVSSNQPQHF.

A word on this clone: A junction end diverges from the germline sequence, so it may reflect a read error. The chain combines TRBV15 with TRBJ1-5; 9 positions match TRBD1. This CDR3 comprises 19 residues. Germline CDR1 LNHNV, CDR2 YYDKDF (reference sequence). CDR3 DNA sequence: TGTGTCACCAGCAGATCCGCGGCCGGGACAGGGAGGCCCCATGAGCCCCAGCATTTT. Residues: CVTSRSAAGTGRPHEPQHF. Filled out from reference TRBV15 and TRBJ1-5, the complete variable domain reads DAMVIQNPRYQVTQFGKPVTLSCSQTLNHNVMYWYQQKSSQAPKLLFHYYDKDFNNEADTPDNFQSRRPNTSFCFLDIRSPGLGDTAMYLCVTSRSAAGTGRPHEPQHFGDGTRLSIL.

This clone has just a few counts. This chain links TRBV7-2 with TRBJ2-3; a possible D gene is TRBD2 (6 bases). Trimming pared 5 bases from V and 3 bases from J, leaving 15 bases between. Germline V gives CDR1 SGHTA, CDR2 FQGNSA. This CDR3 has 15 residues. CDR3 sequence reads: CASSPRDLGTDTQYF. The DNA of the CDR3 is TGTGCCAGCAGCCCCAGGGACTTAGGGACAGATACGCAGTATTTT.

This chain connects TRBV5-1 to TRBJ2-1; perhaps TRBD2 as D (7 bases). The CDR3 runs 14 residues. The V and J ends lost 6 bases and 8 bases respectively, with 18 bases between them. The germline V gene encodes CDR1 SGHRS and CDR2 YFSETQ. The DNA of the CDR3 is TGCGCCAGCACCCTCGGTGGGGGGGGCGATGAGCAGTTCTTC. Protein product: CASTLGGGGDEQFF.

This sequence joins TRBV19 and TRBJ2-2, with 9 bases matching TRBD1. Losses at the gene ends were 3 bases for V and 6 bases for J; bases not matched to a gene: 2. Per germline, CDR1 LNHDA and CDR2 SQIVND (reference sequence). The CDR3 extends over 14 amino acids. This chain's CDR3 is CASSIDRGAGELFF. The CDR3 region has the DNA TGTGCCAGTAGTATCGACAGGGGGGCCGGGGAGCTGTTTTTT.